The subject of this entry is one T cell receptor (beta chain). The sample originates from a study of shared clonotypes between healthy human individuals. Clones were read by immunoSEQ multiplex PCR, and TCRdb kept only the in-frame ones, dropping some. This sample carries about 600,000 clones, 97% of them seen once, and the ten largest clones take around 0.06%. Germline values: CDR1 SGHRS, CDR2 YFSETQ. V lost 0 bases to trimming and J lost 6 bases, with 10 bases between them. This CDR3 contains 13 residues. This clonotype was sampled from a woman aged 25-40 years in good health. The V call is TRBV5-1, the J call TRBJ2-7; possibly TRBD1 for D (6 bases). What was sequenced was naive CD4+ T cells sorted from blood. Subset described: CD45RA+ positively selected. CDR3 nucleotides: TGCGCCAGCAGCTTGGACAGGGTGGGCGAGCAGTACTTC. This encodes CASSLDRVGEQYF.